The rows below give T cell receptor beta chains drawn from one sample of a study of human thymus T cells. Clones were read by immunoSEQ multiplex PCR, and TCRdb kept only the in-frame ones, dropping some. The data hold some 120,000 clones, with about 93% observed a single time. The sample consisted of thymus tissue. These receptors came from a boy under three years old with a congenital heart defect but otherwise immunologically healthy. Each CDR3 is given with its conserved first and last residue. Each record gives: D gene, V gene, J gene, clone size, CDR3 DNA, CDR3 protein. D genes are given only for firm matches. The size entry is marked missing in some rows and otherwise reads once, few, many or a size class.

-,TRBV28,TRBJ1-3,once,TGTGCCAGCAGTCCCCCCCCCGACAGGCTAGGAAACACCATATATTTT,CASSPPPDRLGNTIYF
-,TRBV29-1,TRBJ2-7,-,TGCAGCGTTGAAAGTTGGGGTTCCTACGAGCAGTACTTC,CSVESWGSYEQYF
-,TRBV25-1,TRBJ2-1,-,TGTGCCAGCATAGCCAAGGGCCGTGTGAGCAATGAGCAGTTCTTC,CASIAKGRVSNEQFF
-,TRBV15,TRBJ1-5,-,TGTGCCACCAGCAGGAGGACAGCCCATCAGCCCCAGCATTTT,CATSRRTAHQPQHF
-,TRBV27,TRBJ2-5,-,TGTGCCAGCAGCTTCCAAGAGACCCAGTACTTC,CASSFQETQYF
-,TRBV2,TRBJ2-4,-,TGTGCCAGCAGTGAAGCGCATCCGGAAGTAGACAAAAACATTCAGTACTTC,CASSEAHPEVDKNIQYF
-,TRBV1,TRBJ1-5,-,TGCACCAGCAGCCGGGACAAATCCTATTTTGATAGCAATCAGCCCCAGCATTTT,CTSSRDKSYFDSNQPQHF
TRBD2,TRBV5-1,TRBJ2-3,-,TGCGCCAGCAGCTTGGGGACTAGCGGGGGGTCGCCTAGCACAGATACGCAGTATTTT,CASSLGTSGGSPSTDTQYF
-,TRBV13,TRBJ1-1,-,TGTGCCAGCACCTGGGGAGGAATGTGCACTGAAGCTTTCTTT,CASTWGGMCTEAFF
TRBD1,TRBV27,TRBJ2-3,-,TGTGCCAGCAGTTTATCACGCAAGGGGCAGGGGGATAAAGATACGCAGTATTTT,CASSLSRKGQGDKDTQYF
-,TRBV21-1,TRBJ2-6,once,TGTGCCAGCAGCAAACGGGCCTCGGGGAAGTACAACTCTGGGGCCAACGTCCTGACTTTC,CASSKRASGKYNSGANVLTF